This T cell receptor (beta chain) was sequenced for a study of blood T cell repertoires in COVID-19. Study context: Samples of COVID-19 (acute and convalescent) were obtained from the United States, Italy and Spain. The analysed material was cDNA or gDNA that came from T cells, B-cell-depleted T cells, or PBMCs.

Participant ages covered roughly 18 to 89 years across about two dozen US areas. Study processing details: Reference gene primer amplification yielded estimated nucleated cell counts. TCRdb's copy holds only in-frame clones and misses some; the assay was immunoSEQ multiplex PCR. D and trimming were read from the DNA, whereas the V and J calls and clone size are those reported in that table. The data show 150,000 to 200,000 clones, roughly 87% seen once. From germline, CDR1 is SGHRS and CDR2 YFSETQ. This CDR3 has 16 residues. Losses at the gene ends were 2 bases for V and 3 bases for J; bases not matched to a gene: 11.

This sequence joins TRBV5-1 and TRBJ2-7; 7 positions match TRBD1. The source of this sequence is a woman aged 40 to 49 with acute COVID-19. Sequenced sample: PBMCs or T cells enriched from blood (not recorded which). The CDR3 sequence is CASSLGTDKEDYEQYF. CDR3 in DNA: TGCGCCAGCAGCTTAGGGACAGACAAAGAGGACTACGAGCAGTACTTC.